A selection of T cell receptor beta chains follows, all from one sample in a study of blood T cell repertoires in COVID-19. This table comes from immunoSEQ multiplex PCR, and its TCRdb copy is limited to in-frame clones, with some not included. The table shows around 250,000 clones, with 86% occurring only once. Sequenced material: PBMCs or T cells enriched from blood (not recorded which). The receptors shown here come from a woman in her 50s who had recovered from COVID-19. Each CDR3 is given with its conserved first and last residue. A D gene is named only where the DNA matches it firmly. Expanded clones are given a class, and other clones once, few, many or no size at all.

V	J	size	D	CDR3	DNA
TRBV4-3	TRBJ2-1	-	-	CASSQEPPLSESSYNEQFF	TGCGCCAGCAGCCAAGAGCCCCCTCTGAGCGAGAGCTCCTACAATGAGCAGTTCTTC
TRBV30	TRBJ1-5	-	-	CAWSTGSDQPQHF	TGTGCCTGGAGTACAGGGTCGGATCAGCCCCAGCATTTT
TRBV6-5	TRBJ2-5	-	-	CASSPRDGLGTQYF	TGTGCCAGCAGTCCCCGGGATGGTTTAGGTACCCAGTACTTC
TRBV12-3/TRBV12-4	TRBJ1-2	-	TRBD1	CASSLTGVGGYTF	TGTGCCAGCAGTCTAACAGGGGTTGGGGGCTACACCTTC
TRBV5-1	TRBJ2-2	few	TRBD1	CASSPQTGGNTGELFF	TGCGCCAGCAGCCCGCAGACAGGGGGGAACACCGGGGAGCTGTTTTTT
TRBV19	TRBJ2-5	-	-	CASSLRGAGETQYF	TGTGCCAGTAGTCTCAGGGGCGCGGGAGAGACCCAGTACTTC
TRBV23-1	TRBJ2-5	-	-	CASSRRGRQETQYF	TGCGCCAGCTCCAGGCGGGGCAGGCAAGAGACCCAGTACTTC
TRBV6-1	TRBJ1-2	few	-	CASSETEVGGYTF	TGTGCCAGCAGTGAAACCGAGGTAGGAGGCTACACCTTC
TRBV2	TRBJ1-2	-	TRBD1	CASSEGTGGFYGYTF	TGTGCCAGCAGTGAAGGGACAGGGGGCTTCTATGGCTACACCTTC
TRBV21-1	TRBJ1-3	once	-	CASSPQGQLRGNTIYF	TGTGCCAGCAGCCCCCAGGGACAGCTTAGAGGAAACACCATATATTTT
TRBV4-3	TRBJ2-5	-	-	CASSQSRGETQYF	TGCGCCAGCAGCCAATCTAGGGGGGAGACCCAGTACTTC
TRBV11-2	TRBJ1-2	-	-	CASSSVRGNNYGYTF	TGTGCCAGCAGCTCAGTCCGAGGGAATAACTATGGCTACACCTTC
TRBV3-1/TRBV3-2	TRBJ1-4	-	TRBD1	CASSLGQGGEKLFF	TGTGCCAGCAGCCTCGGACAGGGGGGCGAAAAACTGTTTTTT
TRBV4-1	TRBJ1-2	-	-	CASSQVGRGGRHYGYTF	TGCGCCAGCAGCCAAGTAGGGCGGGGGGGGAGGCACTATGGCTACACCTTC
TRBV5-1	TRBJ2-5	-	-	CASSLGGSVGETQYF	TGCGCCAGCAGCTTGGGTGGATCGGTCGGGGAGACCCAGTACTTC
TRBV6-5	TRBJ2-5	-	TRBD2	CASLIAGKETQYF	TGTGCCAGTCTTATAGCGGGAAAAGAGACCCAGTACTTC
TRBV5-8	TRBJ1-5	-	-	CASSFAGPQHF	TGTGCCAGCAGCTTCGCCGGGCCCCAGCATTTT
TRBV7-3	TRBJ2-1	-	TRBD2	CASSKGTSGISYNEQFF	TGTGCCAGCAGTAAGGGGACTAGCGGAATCTCCTACAATGAGCAGTTCTTC
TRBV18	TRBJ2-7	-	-	CASSPRVTGIAYEQYF	TGTGCCAGCTCACCCCGGGTAACGGGGATAGCCTACGAGCAGTACTTC
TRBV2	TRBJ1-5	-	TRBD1	CASSGQGSNQPQHF	TGTGCCAGCAGTGGACAGGGGAGCAATCAGCCCCAGCATTTT
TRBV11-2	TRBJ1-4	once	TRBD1	CASSLGDRVNEKLFF	TGTGCCAGCAGCTTAGGGGACAGGGTAAATGAAAAACTGTTTTTT
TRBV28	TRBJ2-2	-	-	CASLTGWAGELFF	TGTGCCTCGCTCACGGGGTGGGCCGGGGAGCTGTTTTTT
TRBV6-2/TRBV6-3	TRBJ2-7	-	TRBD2	CASSYVPGGRYEQYF	TGTGCCAGCAGTTACGTCCCGGGAGGGCGTTACGAGCAGTACTTC
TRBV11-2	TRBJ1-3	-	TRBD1	CASSLTGQGTFSGNTIYF	TGTGCCAGCAGCTTAACGGGACAGGGGACTTTCTCTGGAAACACCATATATTTT
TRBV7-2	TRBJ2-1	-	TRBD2	CASMRGTSNNEQFF	TGTGCCAGCATGCGGGGGACTAGCAACAATGAGCAGTTCTTC
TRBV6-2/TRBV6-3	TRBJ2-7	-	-	CASSTQDRHSSYEQYF	TGTGCCAGCAGTACCCAGGACAGACACAGCTCCTACGAGCAGTACTTC
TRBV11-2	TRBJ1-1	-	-	CASSPGRMNTEAFF	TGTGCCAGCAGTCCAGGCCGCATGAACACTGAAGCTTTCTTT
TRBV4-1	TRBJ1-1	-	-	CASSHPQGGSSEAFF	TGCGCCAGCAGCCATCCACAGGGAGGGAGCTCTGAAGCTTTCTTT
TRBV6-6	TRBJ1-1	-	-	CASSRDLSTEAFF	TGTGCCAGCAGCCGGGATCTGAGCACTGAAGCTTTCTTT
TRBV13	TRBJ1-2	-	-	CASSLGAGGDGYTF	TGTGCCAGCAGCTTAGGCGCCGGTGGAGATGGCTACACCTTC
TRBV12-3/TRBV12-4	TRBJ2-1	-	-	CASSNPGLKQFF	TGTGCCAGCAGTAATCCGGGACTTAAACAGTTCTTC
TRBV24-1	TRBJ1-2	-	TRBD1	CATSESARGGQGYGYTF	TGTGCCACCAGTGAGTCCGCCAGGGGGGGACAGGGATATGGCTACACCTTC
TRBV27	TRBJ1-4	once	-	CASAPRGGNEKLFF	TGTGCCAGCGCCCCACGGGGAGGTAATGAAAAACTGTTTTTT
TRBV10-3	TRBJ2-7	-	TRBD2	CAISDGSGAAYEQYF	TGTGCCATCAGTGATGGCAGCGGGGCAGCCTACGAGCAGTACTTC
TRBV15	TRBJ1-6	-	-	CATSYYGGGPSPLHF	TGTGCCACCAGCTATTATGGGGGGGGGCCTTCACCCCTCCACTTT
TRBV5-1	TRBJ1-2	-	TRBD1	CASSLNAGTGYGYTF	TGCGCCAGCAGCTTGAATGCCGGGACAGGATATGGCTACACCTTC
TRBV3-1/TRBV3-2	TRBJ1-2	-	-	CASSQRGSANYGYTF	TGTGCCAGCAGCCAAAGGGGGTCGGCTAACTATGGCTACACCTTC
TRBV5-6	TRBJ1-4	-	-	CASSPGQSRWGDEKLFF	TGTGCCAGCAGCCCCGGACAGTCCCGTTGGGGAGATGAAAAACTGTTTTTT
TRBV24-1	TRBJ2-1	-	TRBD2	CATSRSGTSGSNNEQFF	TGTGCCACCAGTCGTTCCGGGACTAGCGGGAGTAACAATGAGCAGTTCTTC
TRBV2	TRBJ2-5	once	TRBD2	CASSFFGTSGRETQYF	TGTGCCAGCAGTTTTTTCGGGACTAGCGGGAGAGAGACCCAGTACTTC
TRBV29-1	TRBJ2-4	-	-	CSVGSVENIQYF	TGCAGCGTTGGCAGCGTCGAAAACATTCAGTACTTC
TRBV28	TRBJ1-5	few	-	CASSPGAWPQHF	TGTGCCAGCAGTCCTGGAGCGTGGCCCCAGCATTTT
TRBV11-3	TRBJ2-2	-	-	CASSRRGGGTGELFF	TGTGCCAGCAGCCGCCGAGGGGGGGGCACCGGGGAGCTGTTTTTT
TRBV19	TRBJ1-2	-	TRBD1	CASSNTGGQNGYTF	TGTGCCAGTAGTAACACAGGGGGCCAGAATGGCTACACCTTC
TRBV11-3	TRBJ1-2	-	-	CASSSGQTSNYGYTF	TGTGCCAGCAGCTCCGGACAGACCTCTAACTATGGCTACACCTTC
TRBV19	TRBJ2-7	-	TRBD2	CASGGPRETPPEQYF	TGTGCCAGCGGGGGTCCGCGGGAGACGCCCCCCGAGCAGTACTTC
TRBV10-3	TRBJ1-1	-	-	CAISEMGRVGTEAFF	TGTGCCATCAGTGAGATGGGCAGGGTCGGCACTGAAGCTTTCTTT
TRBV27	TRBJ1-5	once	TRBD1	CASSLRATGLGQPQHF	TGTGCCAGCAGTTTACGAGCGACAGGGTTGGGTCAGCCCCAGCATTTT